This is a list of T cell receptor beta chains from one sample in a study of blood T cell repertoires in COVID-19. The repertoire was sequenced with immunoSEQ multiplex PCR; TCRdb's copy has only in-frame clones and lacks some. The table has 250,000 to 300,000 clones, approximately 85% seen once. The sample taken for sequencing was peripheral blood. All receptors derive from a woman in her 70s with acute or convalescent COVID-19. The CDR3 runs from the conserved cysteine through the conserved F or W. D genes are given only for firm matches. Where a row states a size, it is once, few, many or the class of an expanded clone; other rows omit it.

>TRBV6-6|TRBD2|TRBJ2-7|-
TGTGCCAGCAGTTACTCAGAGCGGGGGGATTCCTACGAGCAGTACTTC
CASSYSERGDSYEQYF
>TRBV18|TRBD1|TRBJ1-1|once
TGTGCCAGCTCACCACCTAGAACCGGGACAGGGAACACTGAAGCTTTCTTT
CASSPPRTGTGNTEAFF
>TRBV3-1/TRBV3-2|-|TRBJ2-7|-
TGTGCCAGCAGCCAAGATTTTAGTACCCCGGGAGAGCAGTACTTC
CASSQDFSTPGEQYF
>TRBV7-2|TRBD2|TRBJ2-1|-
TGTGCCAGCAGCTTAGCGCGCGGGGGGCTTTACAATGAGCAGTTCTTC
CASSLARGGLYNEQFF
>TRBV29-1|-|TRBJ1-6|-
TGCAGCGCCCTAGTAGGGGACCTCCACTTT
CSALVGDLHF
>TRBV5-1|-|TRBJ2-7|once
TGCGCCAGCAGTTACGATCACAGGGTGGCCTACGAGCAGTACTTC
CASSYDHRVAYEQYF
>TRBV5-1|-|TRBJ2-7|-
TGCGCCAGCCAGGCCCAGGCAGGGATCCCTTACGAGCAGTACTTC
CASQAQAGIPYEQYF
>TRBV6-1|-|TRBJ1-2|few
TGTGCCAGCAGTGAATACACTATCTACGGCGTTGCTAACTATGGCTACACCTTC
CASSEYTIYGVANYGYTF
>TRBV3-1/TRBV3-2|-|TRBJ1-2|-
TGTGCCAGCAGCCAAGAACCGGGATTCGGTGGCTACACCTTC
CASSQEPGFGGYTF
>TRBV10-3|TRBD1|TRBJ2-3|-
TGTGCCATCAGTGGGGGACAGTCCAGCACAGATACGCAGTATTTT
CAISGGQSSTDTQYF
>TRBV7-2|TRBD1|TRBJ1-2|-
TGTGCCAGCAGCTCTGTGAGGACAGGCTATGGCTACACCTTC
CASSSVRTGYGYTF
>TRBV5-1|-|TRBJ1-1|-
TGCGCCAGCAGCTTGAGGCAGGCTAACACTGAAGCTTTCTTT
CASSLRQANTEAFF
>TRBV12-3/TRBV12-4|TRBD1|TRBJ1-2|-
TGTGCCAGCAGCACGACAGGGGGAGATGGCTACACCTTC
CASSTTGGDGYTF
>TRBV3-1/TRBV3-2|-|TRBJ1-2|-
TGTGCCAGCAGCCACGGAGGGAAAGGCTACACCTTC
CASSHGGKGYTF
>TRBV5-1|-|TRBJ2-2|-
TGCGCCAGCACGAGGGACTCGAACACCGGGGAGCTGTTTTTT
CASTRDSNTGELFF
>TRBV6-1|-|TRBJ2-5|-
TGTGCCAGCAGTGAAGCGAGGGAGACCCAGTACTTC
CASSEARETQYF
>TRBV5-4|TRBD2|TRBJ2-3|once
TGTGCCAGCAGCCCTGTAGCGGGGGGGAGGGGCACAGATACGCAGTATTTT
CASSPVAGGRGTDTQYF
>TRBV7-2|-|TRBJ2-3|once
TGTGCCAGCAGCCTCGGACTTGGTACGCAGTATTTT
CASSLGLGTQYF
>TRBV18|-|TRBJ2-5|-
TGTGCCAGCTCACGCAGTCGGGGAAGAGAGACCCAGTACTTC
CASSRSRGRETQYF
>TRBV7-6|-|TRBJ2-1|-
TGTGCCAGCAGCTTAGTAGCCGGGAATGAGCAGTTCTTC
CASSLVAGNEQFF
>TRBV6-5|-|TRBJ1-1|-
TGTGCCAGCAGTTACTCGGGGCAGTGGAACACTGAAGCTTTCTTT
CASSYSGQWNTEAFF
>TRBV3-1/TRBV3-2|TRBD1|TRBJ1-4|-
TGTGCCAGCAGCCTATATGGGACAGGGCATGAAAAACTGTTTTTT
CASSLYGTGHEKLFF
>TRBV6-2/TRBV6-3|-|TRBJ2-1|-
TGTGCCAGCAGTTACGCTTGGGGCTTCGAACGTACGCAGTTCTTC
CASSYAWGFERTQFF
>TRBV7-6|TRBD2|TRBJ2-5|-
TGTGCCAGCAGCTTAGGCCCGAGCGGGGGGGGACAAGAGACCCAGTACTTC
CASSLGPSGGGQETQYF
>TRBV9|TRBD2|TRBJ2-2|-
TGTGCCAGCAGCGCCAAAAGGAGTAGCGGGGACGGGAACACCGGGGAGCTGTTTTTT
CASSAKRSSGDGNTGELFF
>TRBV2|-|TRBJ1-6|-
TGTGCCAGCAGTGGCGGGGGATTCGGCAATTCACCCCTCCACTTT
CASSGGGFGNSPLHF
>TRBV27|TRBD1|TRBJ1-4|-
TGTGCCAGCAGTTCGAGAAGACAGGGTGGTGATGAAAAACTGTTTTTT
CASSSRRQGGDEKLFF
>TRBV12-3/TRBV12-4|-|TRBJ2-1|-
TGTGCCAGCAGTTTAATCGGGAGTGAGCAGTTCTTC
CASSLIGSEQFF
>TRBV2|TRBD2|TRBJ2-2|-
TGTGCCAGCAGTGTGGGAGCGGGGGGGCGGAACGGGGAGCTGTTTTTT
CASSVGAGGRNGELFF
>TRBV19|TRBD1|TRBJ1-6|once
TGTGCCAGTAGTATGGAAGGACAGGGTCGTTCACCCCTCCACTTT
CASSMEGQGRSPLHF
>TRBV5-1|TRBD1|TRBJ2-5|-
TGCGCCAGCAGCGTAGGACAGGGCGGGGAGACCCAGTACTTC
CASSVGQGGETQYF
>TRBV15|-|TRBJ1-2|-
TGTGCCACCAGCAGCGCTCGCCGAGGGGGCTACACCTTC
CATSSARRGGYTF
>TRBV7-6|-|TRBJ2-3|-
TGTGCCAGCAGCTTAAGTAGCCTCTGGGGCACAGATACGCAGTATTTT
CASSLSSLWGTDTQYF